The rows below give T cell receptor beta chains drawn from one sample of a study of cytomegalovirus exposure and HLA in healthy donors. Sequencing used immunoSEQ multiplex PCR; TCRdb keeps in-frame clones, though not all of them. The sample carries roughly 120,000 clones, about 88% recorded once. The specimen sequenced was PBMCs. These receptors were obtained from a man between 18 and 35 years old in good health and CMV-seropositive. CDR3s include the opening cysteine and the closing phenylalanine or tryptophan. The D gene is left open where the match is weak. Size values are once, few and many counts, or a class for expanded clones, and some rows have none.

v_call: TRBV7-9; clone_size: -; j_call: TRBJ2-7; d_call: -; cdr3_nt: TGTGCCAGCAGCTTAGAAGGGCAGGGTACCTCCTACGAGCAGTACTTC; cdr3_aa: CASSLEGQGTSYEQYF
v_call: TRBV7-2; clone_size: -; j_call: TRBJ1-2; d_call: -; cdr3_nt: TGTGCCAGCAGCTTAGAGGCAGGGTTGAGTTACTATGGCTACACCTTC; cdr3_aa: CASSLEAGLSYYGYTF
v_call: TRBV18; clone_size: -; j_call: TRBJ2-3; d_call: -; cdr3_nt: TGTGCCAGCTCACCGAACGAGAAGGGGACGCAGTATTTT; cdr3_aa: CASSPNEKGTQYF
v_call: TRBV6-5; clone_size: -; j_call: TRBJ1-1; d_call: -; cdr3_nt: TGTGCCAGCAGCACAGTGCGGAACACTGAAGCTTTCTTT; cdr3_aa: CASSTVRNTEAFF
v_call: TRBV11-1; clone_size: -; j_call: TRBJ1-2; d_call: -; cdr3_nt: TGTGCCAGCAGCTCCCGAGGAGGGGCGGCCTATGGCTACACCTTC; cdr3_aa: CASSSRGGAAYGYTF
v_call: TRBV7-9; clone_size: -; j_call: TRBJ2-3; d_call: TRBD1; cdr3_nt: TGTGCCAGCAGCTTACGGACAGGGTGGGCAGATACGCAGTATTTT; cdr3_aa: CASSLRTGWADTQYF
v_call: TRBV19; clone_size: once; j_call: TRBJ2-7; d_call: TRBD2; cdr3_nt: TGTGCCAGTAGTATACGGGGGGGCCTCGGGTCCTACGAGCAGTACTTC; cdr3_aa: CASSIRGGLGSYEQYF
v_call: TRBV7-6; clone_size: -; j_call: TRBJ2-7; d_call: -; cdr3_nt: TGTGCCAGCAGCTTTTTCGTGGCAGGGTCGGGTGAGCAGTACTTC; cdr3_aa: CASSFFVAGSGEQYF
v_call: TRBV6-5; clone_size: -; j_call: TRBJ2-2; d_call: -; cdr3_nt: TGTGCCAGCAGTTACTCGAGGGACACCGGGGAGCTGTTTTTT; cdr3_aa: CASSYSRDTGELFF
v_call: TRBV10-3; clone_size: once; j_call: TRBJ1-2; d_call: TRBD1; cdr3_nt: TGTGCCATCAGGGACAGGGGAGCGGATAACTATGGCTACACCTTC; cdr3_aa: CAIRDRGADNYGYTF
v_call: TRBV7-9; clone_size: -; j_call: TRBJ1-1; d_call: -; cdr3_nt: TGTGCCAGCAGCTTTGATGTTTTGGGGGCTGCGGCTTTCTTT; cdr3_aa: CASSFDVLGAAAFF
v_call: TRBV30; clone_size: -; j_call: TRBJ2-1; d_call: -; cdr3_nt: TGTGCCTGGAGGCGGGACTCCTACAATGAGCAGTTCTTC; cdr3_aa: CAWRRDSYNEQFF
v_call: TRBV6-1; clone_size: -; j_call: TRBJ1-2; d_call: TRBD1; cdr3_nt: TGTGCCAGCAGTCTGGCGGACAGGCCTGATGGCTACACCTTC; cdr3_aa: CASSLADRPDGYTF
v_call: TRBV30; clone_size: -; j_call: TRBJ1-1; d_call: -; cdr3_nt: TGTGCCTGGAGTCCCCGAGGAGGCACTGAAGCTTTCTTT; cdr3_aa: CAWSPRGGTEAFF
v_call: TRBV13; clone_size: -; j_call: TRBJ2-3; d_call: -; cdr3_nt: TGTGCCAGCAGCCTGCAAACTAGCACAGATACGCAGTATTTT; cdr3_aa: CASSLQTSTDTQYF
v_call: TRBV11-2; clone_size: -; j_call: TRBJ1-2; d_call: -; cdr3_nt: -; cdr3_aa: CASSLRAGGDYGYTF
v_call: TRBV4-3; clone_size: -; j_call: TRBJ2-1; d_call: TRBD1; cdr3_nt: TGCGCCAGCAGCCAAGACCCGACAGGGGATGGGGAGCAGTTCTTC; cdr3_aa: CASSQDPTGDGEQFF
v_call: TRBV11-2; clone_size: once; j_call: TRBJ2-1; d_call: TRBD1; cdr3_nt: TGTGCCAGCAGCTTAGTAGGGGGCTCCCCCTACAATGAGCAGTTCTTC; cdr3_aa: CASSLVGGSPYNEQFF